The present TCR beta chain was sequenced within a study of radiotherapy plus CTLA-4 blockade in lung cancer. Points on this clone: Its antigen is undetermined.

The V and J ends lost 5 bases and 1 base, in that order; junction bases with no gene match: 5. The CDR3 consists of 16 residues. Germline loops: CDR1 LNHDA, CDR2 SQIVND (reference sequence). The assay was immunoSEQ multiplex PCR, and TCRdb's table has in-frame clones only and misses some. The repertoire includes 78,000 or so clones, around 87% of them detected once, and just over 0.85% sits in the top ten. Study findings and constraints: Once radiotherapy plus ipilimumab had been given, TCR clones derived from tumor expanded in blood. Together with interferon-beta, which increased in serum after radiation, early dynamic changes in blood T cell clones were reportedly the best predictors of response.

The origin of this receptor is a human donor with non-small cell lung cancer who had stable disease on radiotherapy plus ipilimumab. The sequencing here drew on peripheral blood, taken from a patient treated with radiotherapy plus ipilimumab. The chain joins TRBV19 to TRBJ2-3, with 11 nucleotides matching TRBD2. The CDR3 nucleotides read TGTGCCAGTAGTGTTAGCGGGGGGGCCGGCACAGATACGCAGTATTTT. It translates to CASSVSGGAGTDTQYF. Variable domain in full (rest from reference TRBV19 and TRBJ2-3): DGGITQSPKYLFRKEGQNVTLSCEQNLNHDAMYWYRQDPGQGLRLIYYSQIVNDFQKGDIAEGYSVSREKKESFPLTVTSAQKNPTAFYLCASSVSGGAGTDTQYFGPGTRLTVL.